Given below is one T cell receptor beta chain in context. The junction and the germline gene differ at one end; a read error may be behind it. TCRdb's table, derived via immunoSEQ multiplex PCR, lists solely in-frame clones and lacks some. The sample yields tens of thousands of clones, roughly 89% seen once. This entry comes from a study of graft-versus-host responses after intestinal transplantation. This sequence originates from a human patient who received an intestinal transplant, so some T cells may come from the graft donor. The sequenced sample was bone marrow, obtained 700 to 850 days after intestinal transplantation.

CDR3 residues: CAISESVTLGNSPPHF. The CDR3 DNA is TGTGCCATCAGTGAGTCGGTAACTCTAGGTAATTCACCCCCCCACTTT. J is TRBJ1-6 and V is TRBV10-3, with D unclear. CDR1 is ENHRY and CDR2 is SYGVKD in the germline V gene. The CDR3 contains 16 residues.